Presented here are 17 T cell receptor beta chains from one specimen sequenced in a study of T cell responses to AZD1222 COVID-19 vaccine. Sequenced by immunoSEQ multiplex PCR; TCRdb stores in-frame clones only, minus some. The table includes more than 85,000 clones, about nine tenths detected once. Material: peripheral blood, obtained on day 0 of AZD1222 vaccination. Receptors were obtained from an adult in good health.

The J gene is TRBJ1-5, the V gene TRBV2; D perhaps matches TRBD1 (5 bases). Per germline, CDR1 SNHLY and CDR2 FYNNEI. The V gene lost 4 bases and the J gene lost 5 bases, with 9 bases spanning the gap. The CDR3 runs to 13 residues. CDR3 in amino acids: CASSVRGYQPQHF. The DNA for the CDR3 is TGTGCCAGCAGTGTCCGGGGCTATCAGCCCCAGCATTTT.

The V call is TRBV10-1, the J call TRBJ2-7; TRBD2 is a possible D gene (5 bases). Germline V gives CDR1 WNHNN, CDR2 SYGVQD (reference sequence). Deletions cut 5 bases from V and 2 bases from J, with 25 bases between. The CDR3 extends over 18 amino acids. The CDR3 loop is CASSRTSPSRGMAYEQYF. For the CDR3, the DNA is TGCGCCAGCAGTCGTACAAGCCCTTCGAGAGGGATGGCCTACGAGCAGTACTTC.

This clone was observed once. V usage is TRBV5-6 and J usage is TRBJ1-5; the D is unclear. V was clipped by 1 base and J by 9 bases, with 8 bases between them. Germline CDR1 and CDR2: SGHDT and YYEEEE. The CDR3 runs to 12 residues. CDR3 coding DNA: TGTGCCAGCAGCTTGATCGGGCGGCCCCAGCATTTT. It codes for CASSLIGRPQHF.

The chain uses TRBV5-4 and TRBJ2-1, with 7 nucleotides matching TRBD2. There are 14 residues in the CDR3. Germline trimming cut 3 bases from V and 5 bases from J; bases unmatched to any gene: 5. CDR1 and CDR2 from the germline V gene are SGHNT and YYREEE (reference sequence). The CDR3, as DNA: TGTGCCAGCAGCTCCCTCCTAGCGGACAATGAGCAGTTCTTC. Protein sequence: CASSSLLADNEQFF.

This clone has just one count. The V gene is TRBV27, the J gene TRBJ1-1, with a possible D match to TRBD1 (6 bases). Germline lookup yields CDR1 MNHEY and CDR2 SMNVEV (reference sequence). V shed 6 bases and J shed 7 bases, with 15 bases lying between them. The CDR3 runs to 13 residues. Here the CDR3 DNA reads TGTGCCAGCAGAACCAGGGGAAGTAATGAAGCTTTCTTT. It yields the protein CASRTRGSNEAFF.

CDR3 region: CASSLQGPTNSPLHF. Here the CDR3 DNA reads TGCGCCAGCAGCTTGCAGGGTCCGACAAATTCACCCCTCCACTTT. This sequence joins TRBV5-1 and TRBJ1-6, with D tentatively TRBD1 (5 bases). The germline V gene has CDR1 SGHRS and CDR2 YFSETQ. The CDR3 extends over 15 amino acids. The V end lost 1 base, the J end lost 7 bases, and 12 bases lay between the germline ends.

J is TRBJ1-3 and V is TRBV18; 11 bases agree with TRBD1. This CDR3 has 16 residues. CDR1 KGHSH and CDR2 LQKENI come from the germline V gene. V lost 3 bases and J lost 3; bases outside the gene matches: 4. The CDR3 region has the DNA TGTGCCAGCTCACCCGGACAGGGGGCCTTTGGAAACACCATATATTTT. Encoded protein: CASSPGQGAFGNTIYF.

This chain joins TRBV4-1 and TRBJ1-5; D may be TRBD1 (5 bases). V lost 1 base, J lost 4 bases, and 17 bases lay in between. Germline CDR1 MGHRA, CDR2 YSYEKL. CDR3 size: 17 residues. This chain's CDR3 is CASSQGGPGRTNQPQHF. The CDR3 DNA reads as TGCGCCAGCAGCCAAGGAGGTCCGGGACGGACGAATCAGCCCCAGCATTTT.

The genes are TRBV27 and TRBJ2-1; the D is unclear. V was clipped by 5 bases and J by 12 bases, with 20 bases between them. Germline V gene sequence: CDR1 MNHEY, CDR2 SMNVEV (reference sequence). The CDR3 is made up of 14 amino acids. The CDR3: CASSPLSESDRQFF. CDR3 bases: TGTGCCAGCAGTCCCCTCTCAGAGAGTGATCGGCAGTTCTTC.

The chain is built from TRBV7-2 and TRBJ1-5; 10 bases line up with TRBD1. V was clipped by 5 bases and J by 7 bases; unmatched bases: 8. The CDR3 runs to 15 residues. Germline V lookup: CDR1 SGHTA, CDR2 FQGNSA. The CDR3 nucleotides read TGTGCCAGCAGCGCCAGACAGGGGGCTTGGCAGCCCCAGCATTTT. Translated, it gives CASSARQGAWQPQHF.

The gene calls are TRBV12-3 or TRBV12-4 and TRBJ1-5; D not certain. The length of the CDR3 is 11 residues. The V end lost 4 bases, the J end lost 6 bases, and 4 bases lay between the germline ends. CDR3 loop: CASSSGQPQHF. CDR3 coding DNA: TGTGCCAGCAGTTCCGGTCAGCCCCAGCATTTT.

The rearrangement uses TRBV11-2 and TRBJ1-3, with 7 positions matching TRBD1. V was clipped by 3 bases and J by 8 bases; unmatched bases: 4. CDR3 length: 13 amino acids. Per the germline V gene, CDR1 is SGHAT and CDR2 is FQNNGV. The CDR3 DNA reads TGTGCCAGCAGCTTGTGGCAGGGGGACACCATATATTTT. Its protein is CASSLWQGDTIYF.

The V call is TRBV6-6, the J call TRBJ1-1; D may be TRBD1 (5 bases). The V end was cut by 5 bases, the J end by 2 bases, with 24 bases between. Germline assignment: CDR1 MNHNY and CDR2 SVGAGI (reference sequence). The CDR3 runs to 18 residues. CDR3 residues: CASSPAPPWGWGNTEAFF. The CDR3 bases are TGTGCCAGCAGTCCCGCCCCCCCCTGGGGGTGGGGCAACACTGAAGCTTTCTTT.

This chain joins TRBV7-7 and TRBJ1-4, with 7 bases that match TRBD1. J was trimmed by 4 bases and V by 1 base; bases with no gene match: 3. The CDR3 extends over 15 amino acids. Looked up from germline, CDR1 is SSHAT and CDR2 is FNYEAQ (reference sequence). The CDR3 region is CASSLGRDSNEKLFF. For the CDR3, the DNA is TGTGCCAGCAGCTTAGGACGGGACAGTAATGAAAAACTGTTTTTT.

The chain employs TRBV7-2 and TRBJ1-5, with D possibly matching TRBD1 (5 bases). V lost 5 bases and J 2 bases, leaving 16 bases between the germline ends. The CDR3 is 16 amino acids. Germline CDR1 SGHTA, CDR2 FQGNSA. The CDR3 is CASSPHGAWGNQPQHF. The CDR3 DNA is TGTGCCAGCAGCCCCCACGGGGCCTGGGGCAATCAGCCCCAGCATTTT. The variable domain in full, with the rest retrieved from reference TRBV7-2 and TRBJ1-5, is GAGVSQSPSNKVTEKGKDVELRCDPISGHTALYWYRQSLGQGLEFLIYFQGNSAPDKSGLPSDRFSAERTGGSVSTLTIQRTQQEDSAVYLCASSPHGAWGNQPQHFGDGTRLSIL.

The rearrangement links TRBV27 to TRBJ2-5, with 9 bases fitting TRBD1. In germline, CDR1 is MNHEY, CDR2 SMNVEV (reference sequence). V lost 6 bases to trimming and J lost 5 bases; unmatched junction nucleotides: 7. The CDR3 is 14 residues long. The CDR3 DNA reads as TGTGCCAGCAGCTTAACAGGGGGCGATGAGACCCAGTACTTC. Protein: CASSLTGGDETQYF.

A few counts support this clone. The V and J genes are TRBV6-5 and TRBJ1-1, with 8 bases identical to TRBD1. The CDR3 has 12 residues. Germline CDR1 MNHEY, CDR2 SVGAGI. V gave up 6 bases and J gave up 6 bases; unmatched junction bases: 3. As DNA, the CDR3 is TGTGCCAGCAGCCGGACAGGGTCTGAAGCTTTCTTT. It translates to CASSRTGSEAFF.